The 5 T cell receptor beta chains below all came from one sample that was sequenced in a study of lymphopenia after photon versus proton radiotherapy. Method: immunoSEQ multiplex PCR; TCRdb's copy keeps in-frame clones and lacks some. The sample has 150,000 to 200,000 clones, 70% to 90% seen once. The sequences come from peripheral blood, collected from a patient treated with photon-based radiotherapy. All receptors come from a man in his fifties or sixties with gastric cancer.

This sequence joins TRBV27 and TRBJ2-2; D is perhaps TRBD2 (5 bases). Trimming took off 4 bases at V and 1 base at J, with 7 bases between the two ends. This CDR3 comprises 14 residues. Germline CDR1 reads MNHEY; CDR2 reads SMNVEV (reference sequence). The CDR3 nucleotides are TGTGCCAGCAGTTCCGGGATGAACACCGGGGAGCTGTTTTTT. It yields the protein CASSSGMNTGELFF.

For the CDR3, the DNA is TGTGCCAGCAGCCAACTAGGGACAGGCCAAGAGACCCAGTACTTC. Its protein is CASSQLGTGQETQYF. The gene calls are TRBV11-3 and TRBJ2-5; TRBD1 aligns across 8 bases. The V gene's germline CDR1 is SGHNT and CDR2 YENEEA. This CDR3 spans 15 amino acids. V dropped 5 bases and J dropped 1; count of bases not matched to a gene: 6.

J is TRBJ1-5 and V is TRBV7-8; D gene uncertain. Germline CDR1 and CDR2: SGHVS and FQNEAQ. The V end was cut by 0 bases, the J end by 0 bases, with 9 bases between. The CDR3 has 16 residues. CDR3: CASSLAHGNSNQPQHF. CDR3 coding DNA: TGTGCCAGCAGCTTAGCGCACGGGAATAGCAATCAGCCCCAGCATTTT. The whole variable domain, filled in from reference TRBV7-8 and TRBJ1-5, reads GAGVSQSPRYKVAKRGQDVALRCDPISGHVSLFWYQQALGQGPEFLTYFQNEAQLDKSGLPSDRFFAERPEGSVSTLKIQRTQQEDSAVYLCASSLAHGNSNQPQHFGDGTRLSIL.

The chain uses TRBV27 and TRBJ2-5; TRBD2 matches at 11 bases. The germline CDR1 and CDR2 sequences are MNHEY and SMNVEV (reference sequence). The ends lost 1 base at V and 3 bases at J; junction bases unmatched: 1. This CDR3 is built from 15 residues. The CDR3 DNA reads TGTGCCAGCAGTTTATGGGGACTAGCGGAAGAGACCCAGTACTTC. Translated: CASSLWGLAEETQYF.

The rearrangement uses TRBV4-1 and TRBJ1-3; D uncertain. The ends were cut back, 6 bases at V and 2 bases at J, with 14 bases in the middle. CDR3 length equals 15 residues. CDR1 is MGHRA and CDR2 is YSYEKL in the germline V gene. CDR3 DNA: TGCGCCAGCAGAGCTAGGGATCTGGCTGGAAACACCATATATTTT. This encodes CASRARDLAGNTIYF.